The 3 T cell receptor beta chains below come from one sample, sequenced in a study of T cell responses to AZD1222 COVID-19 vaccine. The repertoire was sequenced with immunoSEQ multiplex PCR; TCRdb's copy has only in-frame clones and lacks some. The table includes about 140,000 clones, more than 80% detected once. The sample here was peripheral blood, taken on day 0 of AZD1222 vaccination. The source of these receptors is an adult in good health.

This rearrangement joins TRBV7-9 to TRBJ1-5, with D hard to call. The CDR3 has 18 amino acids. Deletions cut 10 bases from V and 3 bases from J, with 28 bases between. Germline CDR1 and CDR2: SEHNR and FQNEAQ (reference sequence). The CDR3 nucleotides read TGTGCCACCTCCGTCCATTACCCCAATACTCGGTTCAATCAGCCCCAGCATTTT. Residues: CATSVHYPNTRFNQPQHF. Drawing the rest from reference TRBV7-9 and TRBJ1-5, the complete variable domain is DTGVSQNPRHKITKRGQNVTFRCDPISEHNRLYWYRQTLGQGPEFLTYFQNEAQLEKSRLLSDRFSAERPKGSFSTLEIQRTEQGDSAMYLCATSVHYPNTRFNQPQHFGDGTRLSIL.

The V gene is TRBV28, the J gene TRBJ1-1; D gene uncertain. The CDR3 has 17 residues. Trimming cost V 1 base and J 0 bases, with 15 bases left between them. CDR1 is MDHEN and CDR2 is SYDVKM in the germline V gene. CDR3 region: CASSLFRLGLMNTEAFF. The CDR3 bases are TGTGCCAGCAGTTTATTTAGGTTGGGCTTAATGAACACTGAAGCTTTCTTT.

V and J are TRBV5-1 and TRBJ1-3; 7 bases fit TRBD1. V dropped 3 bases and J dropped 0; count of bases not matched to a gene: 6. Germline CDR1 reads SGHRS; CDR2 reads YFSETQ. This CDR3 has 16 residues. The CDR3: CASSSSGQRSGNTIYF. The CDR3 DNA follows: TGCGCCAGCAGCTCGTCGGGACAGCGCTCTGGAAACACCATATATTTT.